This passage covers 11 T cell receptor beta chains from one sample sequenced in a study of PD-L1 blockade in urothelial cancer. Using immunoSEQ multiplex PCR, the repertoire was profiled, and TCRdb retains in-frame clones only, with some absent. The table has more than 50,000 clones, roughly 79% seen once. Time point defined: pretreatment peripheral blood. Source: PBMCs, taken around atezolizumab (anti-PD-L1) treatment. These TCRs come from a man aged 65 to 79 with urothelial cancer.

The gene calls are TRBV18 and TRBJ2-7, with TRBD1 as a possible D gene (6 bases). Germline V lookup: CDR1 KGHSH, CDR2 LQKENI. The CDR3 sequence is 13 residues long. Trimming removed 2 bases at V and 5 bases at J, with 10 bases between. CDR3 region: CASSPRAGDEQYF. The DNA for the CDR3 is TGTGCCAGCTCACCAAGGGCAGGGGACGAGCAGTACTTC.

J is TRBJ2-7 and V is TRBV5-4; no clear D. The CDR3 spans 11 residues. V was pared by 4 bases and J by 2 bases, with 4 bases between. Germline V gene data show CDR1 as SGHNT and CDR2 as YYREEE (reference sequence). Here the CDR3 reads CASSLTYEQYF. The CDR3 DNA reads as TGTGCCAGCAGCCTAACCTACGAGCAGTACTTC.

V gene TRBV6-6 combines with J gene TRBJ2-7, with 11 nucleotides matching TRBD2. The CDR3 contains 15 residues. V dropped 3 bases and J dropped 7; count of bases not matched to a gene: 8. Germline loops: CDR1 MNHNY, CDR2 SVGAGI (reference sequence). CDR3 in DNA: TGTGCCAGCAGTTATAGCGGGAGGGCCTTGGTGGAGCAGTACTTC. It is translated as CASSYSGRALVEQYF.

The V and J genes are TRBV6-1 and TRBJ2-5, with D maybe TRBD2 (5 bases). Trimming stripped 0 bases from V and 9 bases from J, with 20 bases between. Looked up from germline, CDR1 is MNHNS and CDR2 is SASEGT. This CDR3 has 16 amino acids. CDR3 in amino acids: CASSEAALGGNRAQYF. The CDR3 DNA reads TGTGCCAGCAGTGAAGCGGCGCTAGGAGGCAATAGGGCCCAGTACTTC.

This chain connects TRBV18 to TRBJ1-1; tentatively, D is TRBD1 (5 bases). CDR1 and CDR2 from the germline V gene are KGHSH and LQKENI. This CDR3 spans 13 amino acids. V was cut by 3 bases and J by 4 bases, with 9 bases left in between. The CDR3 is CASSPGGVTEAFF. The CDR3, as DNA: TGTGCCAGCTCACCGGGAGGGGTCACTGAAGCTTTCTTT.

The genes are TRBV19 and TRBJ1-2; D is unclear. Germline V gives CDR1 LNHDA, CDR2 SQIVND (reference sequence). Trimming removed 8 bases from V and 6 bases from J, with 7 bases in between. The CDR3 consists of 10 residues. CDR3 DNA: TGTGCCAGTCGAGGCGATGGCTACACCTTC. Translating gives CASRGDGYTF. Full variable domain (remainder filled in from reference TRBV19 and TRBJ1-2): DGGITQSPKYLFRKEGQNVTLSCEQNLNHDAMYWYRQDPGQGLRLIYYSQIVNDFQKGDIAEGYSVSREKKESFPLTVTSAQKNPTAFYLCASRGDGYTFGSGTRLTVV.

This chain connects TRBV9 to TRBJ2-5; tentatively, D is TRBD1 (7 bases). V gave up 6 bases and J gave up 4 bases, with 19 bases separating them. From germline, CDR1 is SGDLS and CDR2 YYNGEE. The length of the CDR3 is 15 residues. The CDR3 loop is CASTPRRGPGETQYF. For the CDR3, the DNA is TGTGCCAGCACCCCCCGGAGGGGGCCGGGAGAGACCCAGTACTTC. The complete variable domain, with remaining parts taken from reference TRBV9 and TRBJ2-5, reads DSGVTQTPKHLITATGQRVTLRCSPRSGDLSVYWYQQSLDQGLQFLIQYYNGEERAKGNILERFSAQQFPDLHSELNLSSLELGDSALYFCASTPRRGPGETQYFGPGTRLLVL.

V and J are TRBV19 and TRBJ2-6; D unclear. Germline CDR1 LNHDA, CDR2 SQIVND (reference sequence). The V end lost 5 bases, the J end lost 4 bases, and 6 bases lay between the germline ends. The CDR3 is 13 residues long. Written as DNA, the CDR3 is TGTGCCAGTAGTTCCAGAGGGGCCAACGTCCTGACTTTC. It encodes CASSSRGANVLTF.

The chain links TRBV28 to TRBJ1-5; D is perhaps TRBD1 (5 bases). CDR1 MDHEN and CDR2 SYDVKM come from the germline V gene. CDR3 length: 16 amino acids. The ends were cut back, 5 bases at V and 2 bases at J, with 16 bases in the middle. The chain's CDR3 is CASSKFAREGNQPQHF. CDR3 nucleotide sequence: TGTGCCAGCAGTAAGTTCGCCAGGGAGGGCAATCAGCCCCAGCATTTT.

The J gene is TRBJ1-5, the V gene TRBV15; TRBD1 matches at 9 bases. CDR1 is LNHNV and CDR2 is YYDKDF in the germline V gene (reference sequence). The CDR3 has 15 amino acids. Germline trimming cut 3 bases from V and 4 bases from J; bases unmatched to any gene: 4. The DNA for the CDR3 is TGTGCCACCAGCAGTGGGACAGGGCAAAATCAGCCCCAGCATTTT. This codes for CATSSGTGQNQPQHF.

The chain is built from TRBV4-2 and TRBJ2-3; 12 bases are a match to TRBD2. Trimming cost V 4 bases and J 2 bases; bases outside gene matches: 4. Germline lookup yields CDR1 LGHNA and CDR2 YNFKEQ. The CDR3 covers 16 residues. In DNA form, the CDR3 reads TGTGCCAGCAGCCCCCGGACTAGCGGGAACACAGATACGCAGTATTTT. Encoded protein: CASSPRTSGNTDTQYF.